This T cell receptor beta chain comes out of a study of PD-L1 blockade in urothelial cancer. The CDR3 covers 13 residues. Germline V gene data show CDR1 as MDHEN and CDR2 as SYDVKM. V trimming: 11 bases; J trimming: 4 bases; junction bases outside the gene matches: 5. The time point was: peripheral blood 6 weeks after treatment start. Per patient, between 1 and 8 samples were collected at pretreatment and on-treatment time points. This clone has only a few counts. Synthetic TCR analog templates were spiked into all PCRs individually. Method: immunoSEQ multiplex PCR; TCRdb's copy keeps in-frame clones and lacks some. In the table there are 100,000 to 150,000 clones, about 84% of which are singletons.

The rearrangement uses TRBV28 and TRBJ2-5; 12 bases line up with TRBD2. The TCR was taken from a man aged 45 to 65 with urothelial cancer. Source: PBMCs, taken around atezolizumab (anti-PD-L1) treatment. CDR3 sequence reads: CAAKTSGRETQYF. The CDR3 DNA reads as TGTGCCGCTAAGACTAGCGGGAGAGAGACCCAGTACTTC.